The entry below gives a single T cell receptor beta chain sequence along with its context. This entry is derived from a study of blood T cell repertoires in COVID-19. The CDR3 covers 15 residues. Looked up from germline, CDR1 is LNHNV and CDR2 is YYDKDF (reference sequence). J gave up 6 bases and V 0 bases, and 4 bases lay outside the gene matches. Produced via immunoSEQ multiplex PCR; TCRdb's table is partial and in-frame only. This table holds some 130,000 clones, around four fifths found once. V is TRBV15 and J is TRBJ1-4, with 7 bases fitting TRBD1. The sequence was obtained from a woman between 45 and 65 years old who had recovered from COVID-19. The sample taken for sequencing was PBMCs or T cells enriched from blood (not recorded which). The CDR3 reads CATSRDNQGDEKLFF. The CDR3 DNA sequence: TGTGCCACCAGCAGAGATAACCAGGGGGATGAAAAACTGTTTTTT.